This TCR beta chain was identified in a study of cytomegalovirus exposure and HLA in healthy donors. Donors were drawn from the approximately 110-subject validation cohort, separate from the approximately 680-subject first cohort. Sequencing was performed with immunoSEQ multiplex PCR; in TCRdb, only in-frame clones are kept and a portion is missing. Of tens of thousands of clones in the sample, over 85% were seen once. Germline V CDR1 and CDR2: WSHSY, SAAADI. J was trimmed by 10 bases and V by 6 bases; bases with no gene match: 7. This CDR3 comprises 14 residues. This clone was found once. What it recognizes is unknown. Study-level results: In vitro experiments confirmed that a few CMV-associated chains were specific for CMV antigens. It was fewer than 200 TCR beta chains that were listed as cytomegalovirus-associated. High sensitivity and specificity were reportedly achieved when the classifier diagnosed cytomegalovirus status.

This chain uses TRBV10-2 with TRBJ1-6; the match to TRBD1 covers 9 bases. Sequencing input: PBMCs. The clonotype comes from a man younger than 30 in good health and CMV-seronegative. The CDR3 nucleotides read TGCGCCAGCAGGGGACAGGGAGGAAGCTCACCCCTCCACTTT. It yields the protein CASRGQGGSSPLHF.